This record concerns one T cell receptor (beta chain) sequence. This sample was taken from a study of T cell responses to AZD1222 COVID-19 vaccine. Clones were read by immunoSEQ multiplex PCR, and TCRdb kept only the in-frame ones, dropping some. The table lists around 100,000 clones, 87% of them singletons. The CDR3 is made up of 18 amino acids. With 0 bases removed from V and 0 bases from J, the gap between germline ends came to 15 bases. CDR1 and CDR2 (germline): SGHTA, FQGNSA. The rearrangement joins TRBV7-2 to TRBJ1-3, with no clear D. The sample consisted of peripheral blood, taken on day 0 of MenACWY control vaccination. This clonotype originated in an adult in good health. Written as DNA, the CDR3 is TGTGCCAGCAGCTTAGCGCTGAGAGGGCCTAACTCTGGAAACACCATATATTTT. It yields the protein CASSLALRGPNSGNTIYF.